The rows below give T cell receptor beta chains drawn from one sample of a study of glioma-infiltrating T cells after dendritic cell vaccination. TCRdb's copy holds only in-frame clones and misses some; the assay was immunoSEQ multiplex PCR. The data show about 90,000 clones, over 65% seen once. The sample here was blood, taken before dendritic cell vaccination. The receptors originated from a human donor with glioblastoma. Each CDR3 is given with its conserved first and last residue. A D gene is named only where the DNA matches it firmly. A row's size may be missing; if present it is once, few, many or a size class.

d_call,clone_size,j_call,v_call,cdr3_nt,cdr3_aa
NA,NA,TRBJ2-1,TRBV7-2,TGTGCCAGCAGCCTTCAGAGGAATGAGCAGTTCTTC,CASSLQRNEQFF
TRBD2,NA,TRBJ2-5,TRBV9,TGTGCCAGCAGCGTAGGAGCCAGCGGGGGGAGGGAGACCCAGTACTTC,CASSVGASGGRETQYF
TRBD2,NA,TRBJ2-5,TRBV13,TGTGCCAGCAGCCCTGGCGGGCTAGCGGTGGAGACCCAGTACTTC,CASSPGGLAVETQYF
NA,once,TRBJ1-5,TRBV11-3,TGTGCCAGCAGCGACGGCGGCGTAGGGCCCCAGCATTTT,CASSDGGVGPQHF
TRBD1,NA,TRBJ1-2,TRBV27,TGTGCCAGCAGTTTACAGGGGGCTAACTATGGCTACACCTTC,CASSLQGANYGYTF
TRBD2,NA,TRBJ2-7,TRBV4-2,TGTGCCAGCAGCCAAGCAGCTAGCGGGGGGATCATCTACGAGCAGTACTTC,CASSQAASGGIIYEQYF
NA,NA,TRBJ2-1,TRBV5-8,TGTGCCAGCAGCCATATCTGGACGGGGAAAAATGAGCAGTTCTTC,CASSHIWTGKNEQFF
TRBD1,NA,TRBJ1-1,TRBV18,TGTGCCAGCTCACCAACCGGGACAGGGCCCCCTGGGTTT,CASSPTGTGPPGF
NA,many,TRBJ2-1,TRBV27,TGTGCCAGCAGTTTACGTAGCTCCTACAATGAGCAGTTCTTC,CASSLRSSYNEQFF
NA,NA,TRBJ2-1,TRBV10-2,TGCGCCAGCAGTGCAATCAATGAGCAGTTCTTC,CASSAINEQFF
NA,NA,TRBJ1-1,TRBV7-9,TGTGCCAGCAGTTTAAGGGGCGGGGGTAGGGTGGACACTGAAGCTTTCTTT,CASSLRGGGRVDTEAFF
NA,NA,TRBJ2-3,TRBV5-1,TGCGCCAGCAGCTTGGAGACAGCTCGGCATACGCAGTATTTT,CASSLETARHTQYF
NA,NA,TRBJ1-4,TRBV5-1,TGCGCCAGCAGCTTGGTGGCAGCAACTAATGAAAAACTGTTTTTT,CASSLVAATNEKLFF
TRBD2,NA,TRBJ2-2,TRBV19,TGTGCCAGTAGTGTTGGGACTAGCGTCCGCGCGAACACCGGGGAGCTGTTTTTT,CASSVGTSVRANTGELFF
TRBD1,NA,TRBJ1-2,TRBV4-2,TGTGCCAGCAGCCAAGATCTAACGACAGGGGGGATCTATGGCTACACCTTC,CASSQDLTTGGIYGYTF
TRBD1,NA,TRBJ2-3,TRBV6-1,TGTGCCAGTGTACAGGGGGCGCTGGGCACAGATACGCAGTATTTT,CASVQGALGTDTQYF
TRBD1,NA,TRBJ2-7,TRBV6-5,TGTGCCAGCAGACGGACAGGGCATCCCGTCTACGAGCAGTACTTC,CASRRTGHPVYEQYF
NA,few,TRBJ1-6,TRBV19,TGTGCCAGTAGTATTGACAGGAATTCACCCCTCCACTTT,CASSIDRNSPLHF
NA,NA,TRBJ1-5,TRBV5-1,TGCGCCAGCAGCCCGGACAGTACGAATCAGCCCCAGCATTTT,CASSPDSTNQPQHF
NA,NA,TRBJ2-3,TRBV5-1,TGCGCCAGCAAGGGAGACGACGGCACAGATACGCAGTATTTT,CASKGDDGTDTQYF
NA,once,TRBJ1-1,TRBV4-1,TGCGCCAGCAGCCAAGATCAATTCGGGGGGCTTAGCACTGAAGCTTTCTTT,CASSQDQFGGLSTEAFF
TRBD2,NA,TRBJ2-2,TRBV7-2,TGTGCCAGCAGCATAGATCTCGGGGGGGTCACCACCGGGGAGCTGTTTTTT,CASSIDLGGVTTGELFF
NA,NA,TRBJ1-2,TRBV6-5,TGTGCCAGCAGTAGACAGGACCTAGGGACCTATGGCTACACCTTC,CASSRQDLGTYGYTF
NA,once,TRBJ2-1,TRBV7-7,TGTGCTAGCAGCTTAGGGACTGTCTCCTACAATGAGCAGTTCTTC,CASSLGTVSYNEQFF
NA,NA,TRBJ2-7,TRBV5-6,TGTGCCAGCGGCTCGGGGTACGAGCAGTACTTC,CASGSGYEQYF
NA,NA,TRBJ1-2,TRBV18,TGTGCCAGCTCACCACCGTCGGTTCGGAGTGGCTACACCTTC,CASSPPSVRSGYTF
TRBD2,NA,TRBJ2-1,TRBV9,TGTGCCAGCAGCCCCCAGGGTCAGTTTGGTAGCGGGAGGAGGGACAATGAGCAGTTCTTC,CASSPQGQFGSGRRDNEQFF
NA,NA,TRBJ2-7,TRBV5-1,TGCGCCAGCAGCGTCGACTCTACCTACGAGCAGTACTTC,CASSVDSTYEQYF
TRBD1,NA,TRBJ2-2,TRBV7-2,TGTGCCAGCAGCTCGGGACAGCGGCTGTTTTTT,CASSSGQRLFF
TRBD1,NA,TRBJ2-7,TRBV2,TGTGCCAGCAGGATCGGGGACAGTCAATCCTACGAGCAGTACTTC,CASRIGDSQSYEQYF
TRBD2,NA,TRBJ2-1,TRBV9,TGTGCCAGCAGCGTAAATAAAAAGGGAGGACTAGCGAATGGGGATGAGCAGTTCTTC,CASSVNKKGGLANGDEQFF
NA,many,TRBJ1-3,TRBV7-9,TGTGCCAGCAGCTTACTAGGCGCAGACACCATATATTTT,CASSLLGADTIYF
NA,NA,TRBJ1-1,TRBV7-2,TGTGCCAGCAGCTTAGAAATAGCGGACACTGAAGCTTTCTTT,CASSLEIADTEAFF
TRBD1,NA,TRBJ1-6,TRBV2,TGTGCCAGCAGTGAAGCAGGGACAGGCCCTTGGGATTCACCCCTCCACTTT,CASSEAGTGPWDSPLHF
TRBD1,NA,TRBJ2-2,TRBV7-6,TGTGCCAGCAGCTTACTTCATACAGGGGGTATTACCGGGGAGCTGTTTTTT,CASSLLHTGGITGELFF
TRBD1,NA,TRBJ2-1,TRBV4-1,TGCGCCAGCAGCCAAGATACCGAGACAGGGTCCTACAATGAGCAGTTCTTC,CASSQDTETGSYNEQFF
NA,NA,TRBJ2-5,TRBV10-3,TGTGCCATCAGTGAGCCCGGACCGGCGGGAGAGACCCAGTACTTC,CAISEPGPAGETQYF
NA,NA,TRBJ1-3,TRBV29-1,TGCAGCGGGACCACAGGGTCTGGAAACACCATATATTTT,CSGTTGSGNTIYF
TRBD1,NA,TRBJ1-2,TRBV13,TGTGCCAGCAGCTTAAGACAGGGGGGCGGCTACACCTTC,CASSLRQGGGYTF
NA,NA,TRBJ2-7,TRBV18,TGTGCCAGCTCACCGACAGACATCTACGAGCAGTACTTC,CASSPTDIYEQYF
TRBD1,NA,TRBJ2-2,TRBV11-2,TGTGCCAGCAGCCGGGACAGGGTTAGCGGGGAGCTGTTTTTT,CASSRDRVSGELFF
TRBD1,few,TRBJ1-2,TRBV7-8,TGTGCCAGCAGCTTAGCGACAGGGGCTGTGGGTGGCTACACCTTC,CASSLATGAVGGYTF
TRBD1,NA,TRBJ1-1,TRBV11-3,TGTGCCAGCAGCTTAGAATCAGGGGGGCTTATTGAAGCTTTCTTT,CASSLESGGLIEAFF
NA,NA,TRBJ2-2,TRBV5-1,TGCGCCAGCAGCTTGGCTTTCGCGGGGCACACCGGGGAGCTGTTTTTT,CASSLAFAGHTGELFF
TRBD2,NA,TRBJ2-3,TRBV5-1,TGCGCCAGCAGCCTGATTAGCGGGAGTAAAGATACGCAGTATTTT,CASSLISGSKDTQYF
NA,NA,TRBJ1-1,TRBV28,TGTGCCAGCAGTTTATATGACAAGGCTTTCTTT,CASSLYDKAFF
NA,once,TRBJ1-3,TRBV5-1,TGCGCCAGCAGCTTGTCTACAGGGATCGGAAACACCATATATTTT,CASSLSTGIGNTIYF
TRBD2,NA,TRBJ2-5,TRBV5-1,TGCGCCAGCAGCTCTGGGGGGGGAGAGACCCAGTACTTC,CASSSGGGETQYF